A single sample gave rise to the 7 T cell receptor beta chains below, sequenced in a study of T cells in Graves' hyperthyroidism and ophthalmopathy. TCR beta CDR3 region amplification was performed from RNA transcripts. A set of HTBI primers served as the primers for a first-round RT-PCR of the TCR CDR3. TCRdb redid the calling of the multiplex PCR reads with MiXCR, one entry per CDR3 protein. The table lists some 580,000 distinct CDR3 sequences, roughly 16% of them singletons. Specimen: blood. These receptors were obtained from a woman aged 40 to 55 with Graves' ophthalmopathy.

The chain links TRBV20-1 to TRBJ1-2, with 7 bases matching TRBD1. This CDR3 spans 13 amino acids. Germline CDR1 DFQATT, CDR2 SNEGSKA (reference sequence). V lost 5 bases, J lost 8 bases, and 11 bases stayed unmatched. The CDR3 DNA follows: TGCAGTGCTCAGGGGGGGGGGGCGCTCGGCTACACCTTC. Protein: CSAQGGGALGYTF.

This clonotype was picked up a small number of times. The V and J genes are TRBV20-1 and TRBJ2-7, with 9 bases matching TRBD2. This CDR3 is built from 13 residues. In germline, CDR1 is DFQATT, CDR2 SNEGSKA (reference sequence). The V segment lost 5 bases and the J segment 4 bases; nucleotides outside the gene matches: 6. CDR3 sequence (DNA): TGCAGTGCTGCAGCGGGAGGACCTTACGAGCAGTACTTC. It is translated as CSAAAGGPYEQYF.

This clonotype was detected many times. V is TRBV11-2 and J is TRBJ2-7; 13 positions agree with TRBD2. V trimming: 5 bases; J trimming: 2 bases; junction bases outside the gene matches: 3. This CDR3 comprises 15 residues. Germline V gene sequence: CDR1 SGHAT, CDR2 FQNNGV. The CDR3 nucleotides read TGTGCCAGCAGCCTCGGGACTAGCGGGGCCTACGAGCAGTACTTC. Protein sequence: CASSLGTSGAYEQYF.

In its sample, this clonotype was seen many times. The J gene is TRBJ2-1, the V gene TRBV5-5, with D tentatively TRBD1 (5 bases). The CDR3 runs 15 residues. From germline, CDR1 is SGHKS and CDR2 YYEKEE (reference sequence). Trimming stripped 2 bases from V and 0 bases from J, with 9 bases between. In nucleotides, the CDR3 is TGTGCCAGCAGCTTCCAGGGAAACTCCTACAATGAGCAGTTCTTC. Protein sequence: CASSFQGNSYNEQFF.

This clonotype was seen many times. This sequence joins TRBV30 and TRBJ2-7, with 7 bases identical to TRBD1. Germline V CDR1 and CDR2: GTSNPN, SVGIG (reference sequence). Trimming took 3 bases from V and 6 from J; bases not matched to a gene: 2. CDR3 length: 11 amino acids. The CDR3 region has the DNA TGTGCCTGGAGGACAGGGTTCGAGCAGTACTTC. Protein sequence: CAWRTGFEQYF.

The V and J genes are TRBV3-1 and TRBJ1-2; 7 bases fit TRBD1. This CDR3 has 15 amino acids. Per germline, CDR1 LGHDT and CDR2 YNNKEL (reference sequence). Trimming took 5 bases from V and 4 from J; bases not matched to a gene: 10. Here the CDR3 DNA reads TGTGCCAGCAGCGCGCCCCGGACAGGACCCTATGGCTACACCTTC. This encodes CASSAPRTGPYGYTF.

This clonotype was seen at least ten times. The chain couples TRBV12-3 or TRBV12-4 to TRBJ1-5; D is ambiguous. The CDR3 sequence is 13 residues long. V lost 5 bases to trimming and J lost 6 bases, with 11 bases between them. In DNA form, the CDR3 reads TGTGCCAGCAGTCCTGCTCGGGGTCAGCCCCAGCATTTT. Residues: CASSPARGQPQHF.